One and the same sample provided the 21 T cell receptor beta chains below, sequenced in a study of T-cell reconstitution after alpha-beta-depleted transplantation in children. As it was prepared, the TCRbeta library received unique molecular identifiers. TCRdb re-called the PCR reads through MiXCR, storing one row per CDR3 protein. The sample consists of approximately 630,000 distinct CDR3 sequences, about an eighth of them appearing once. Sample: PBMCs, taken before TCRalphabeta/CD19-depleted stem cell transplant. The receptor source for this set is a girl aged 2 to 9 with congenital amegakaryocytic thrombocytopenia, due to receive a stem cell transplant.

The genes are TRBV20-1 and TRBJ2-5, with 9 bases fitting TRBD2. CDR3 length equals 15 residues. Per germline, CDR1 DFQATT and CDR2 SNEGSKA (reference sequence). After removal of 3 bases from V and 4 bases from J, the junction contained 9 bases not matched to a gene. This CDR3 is CSARASGAGPETQYF. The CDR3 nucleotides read TGCAGTGCTAGGGCTAGCGGGGCAGGGCCAGAGACCCAGTACTTC.

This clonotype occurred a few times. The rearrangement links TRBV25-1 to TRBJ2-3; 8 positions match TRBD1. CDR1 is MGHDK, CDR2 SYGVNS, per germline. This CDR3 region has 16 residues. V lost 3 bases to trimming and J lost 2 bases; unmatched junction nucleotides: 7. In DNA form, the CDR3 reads TGTGCCAGCAGTGACAGCGGACAGGGTAACACAGATACGCAGTATTTT. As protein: CASSDSGQGNTDTQYF.

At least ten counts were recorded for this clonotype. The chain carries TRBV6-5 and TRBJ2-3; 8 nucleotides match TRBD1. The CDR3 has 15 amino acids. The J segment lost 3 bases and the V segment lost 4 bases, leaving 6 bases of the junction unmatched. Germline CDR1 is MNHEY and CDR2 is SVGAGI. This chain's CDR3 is CASSFPGGRTDTQYF. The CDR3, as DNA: TGTGCCAGCAGTTTTCCAGGGGGCAGGACAGATACGCAGTATTTT.

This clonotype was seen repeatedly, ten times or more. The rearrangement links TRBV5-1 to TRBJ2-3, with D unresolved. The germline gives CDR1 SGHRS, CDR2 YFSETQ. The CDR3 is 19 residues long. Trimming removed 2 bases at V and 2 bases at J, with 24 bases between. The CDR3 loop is CASSFGFFPERVNTDTQYF. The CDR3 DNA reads TGCGCCAGCAGCTTCGGATTCTTCCCAGAAAGGGTCAACACAGATACGCAGTATTTT.

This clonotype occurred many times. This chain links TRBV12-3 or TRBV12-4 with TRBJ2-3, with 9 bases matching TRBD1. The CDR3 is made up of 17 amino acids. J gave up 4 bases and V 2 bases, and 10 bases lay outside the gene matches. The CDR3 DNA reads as TGTGCCAGCAGTTTATATGGTAGGACAGGGGTGTCAGATACGCAGTATTTT. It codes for CASSLYGRTGVSDTQYF.

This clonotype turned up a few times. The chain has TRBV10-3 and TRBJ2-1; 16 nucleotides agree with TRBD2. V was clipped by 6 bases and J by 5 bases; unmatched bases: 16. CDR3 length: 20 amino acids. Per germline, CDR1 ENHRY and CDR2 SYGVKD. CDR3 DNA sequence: TGTGCCATCAGAGAAACCGGACAGCTAGGGACTAGCGGGAGGGACAATGAGCAGTTCTTC. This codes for CAIRETGQLGTSGRDNEQFF.

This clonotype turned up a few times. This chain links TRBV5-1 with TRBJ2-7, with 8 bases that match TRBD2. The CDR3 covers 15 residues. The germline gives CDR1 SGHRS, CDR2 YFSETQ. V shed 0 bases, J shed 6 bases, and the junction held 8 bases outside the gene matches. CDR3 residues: CASSLVGSGVREQYF. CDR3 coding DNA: TGCGCCAGCAGCTTGGTGGGTAGCGGGGTCCGCGAGCAGTACTTC.

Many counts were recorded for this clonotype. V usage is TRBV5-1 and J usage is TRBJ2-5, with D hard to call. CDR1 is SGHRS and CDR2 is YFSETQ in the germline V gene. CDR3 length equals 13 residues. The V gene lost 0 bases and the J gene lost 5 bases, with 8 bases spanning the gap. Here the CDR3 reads CASSLAHRETQYF. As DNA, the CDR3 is TGCGCCAGCAGCTTGGCCCATCGCGAGACCCAGTACTTC.

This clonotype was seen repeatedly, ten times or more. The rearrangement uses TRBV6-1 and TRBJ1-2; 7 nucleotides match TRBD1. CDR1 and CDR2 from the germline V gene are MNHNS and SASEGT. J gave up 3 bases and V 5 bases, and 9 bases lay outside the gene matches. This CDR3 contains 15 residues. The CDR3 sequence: CASSPEAGGHYGYTF. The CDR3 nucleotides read TGTGCCAGCAGTCCCGAGGCAGGGGGTCACTATGGCTACACCTTC.

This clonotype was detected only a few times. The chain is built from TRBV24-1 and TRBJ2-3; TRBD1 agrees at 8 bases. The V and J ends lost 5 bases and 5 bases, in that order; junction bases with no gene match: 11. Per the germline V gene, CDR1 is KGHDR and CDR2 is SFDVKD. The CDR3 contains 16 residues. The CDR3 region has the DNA TGTGCCACCAGTGTCACGACAGGGGTTGATCTAGATACGCAGTATTTT. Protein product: CATSVTTGVDLDTQYF.

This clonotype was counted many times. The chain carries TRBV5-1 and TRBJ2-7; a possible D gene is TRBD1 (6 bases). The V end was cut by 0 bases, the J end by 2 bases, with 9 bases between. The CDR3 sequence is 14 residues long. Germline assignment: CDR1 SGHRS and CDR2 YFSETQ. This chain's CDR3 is CASSLGQAAYEQYF. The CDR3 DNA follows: TGCGCCAGCAGCTTGGGACAGGCTGCCTACGAGCAGTACTTC.

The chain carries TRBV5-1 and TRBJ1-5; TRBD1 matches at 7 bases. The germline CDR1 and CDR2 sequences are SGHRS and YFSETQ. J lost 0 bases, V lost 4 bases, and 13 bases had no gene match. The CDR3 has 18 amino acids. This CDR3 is CASSATGNKTYSNQPQHF. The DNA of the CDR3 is TGCGCCAGCAGCGCGACAGGGAATAAGACCTATAGCAATCAGCCCCAGCATTTT.

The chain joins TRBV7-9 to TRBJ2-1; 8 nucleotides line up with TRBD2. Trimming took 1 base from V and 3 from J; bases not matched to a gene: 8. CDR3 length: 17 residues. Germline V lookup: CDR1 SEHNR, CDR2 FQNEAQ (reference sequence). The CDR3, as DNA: TGTGCCAGCAGCTTAGACGGGACTAGTGAACTCTACAATGAGCAGTTCTTC. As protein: CASSLDGTSELYNEQFF.

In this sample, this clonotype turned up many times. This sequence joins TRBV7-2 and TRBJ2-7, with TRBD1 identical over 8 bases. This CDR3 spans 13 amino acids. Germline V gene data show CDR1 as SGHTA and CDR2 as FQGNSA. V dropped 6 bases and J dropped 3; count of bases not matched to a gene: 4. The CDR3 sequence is CASRTGTGYEQYF. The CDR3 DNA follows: TGTGCCAGCAGGACCGGGACAGGCTACGAGCAGTACTTC.

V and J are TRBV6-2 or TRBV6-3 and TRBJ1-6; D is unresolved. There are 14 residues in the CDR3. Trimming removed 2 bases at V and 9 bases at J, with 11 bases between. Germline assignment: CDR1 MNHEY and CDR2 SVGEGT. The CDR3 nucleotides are TGTGCCAGCAGTTACCAGGAATTTGGTTCACCCCTCCACTTT. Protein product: CASSYQEFGSPLHF.

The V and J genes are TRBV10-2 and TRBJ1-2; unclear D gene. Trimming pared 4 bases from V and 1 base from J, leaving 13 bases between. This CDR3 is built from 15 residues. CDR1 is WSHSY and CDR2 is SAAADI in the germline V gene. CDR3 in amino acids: CASSVGKHYNYGYTF. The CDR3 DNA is TGCGCCAGCAGTGTCGGAAAGCATTATAACTATGGCTACACCTTC.

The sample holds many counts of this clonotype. CDR3 sequence (DNA): TGCAGTGCTAGAGCACAGCCGGAGACTGAAGCTTTCTTT. The encoded protein is CSARAQPETEAFF. The gene calls are TRBV20-1 and TRBJ1-1; D gene ambiguous. The CDR3 has 13 amino acids. V lost 1 base to trimming and J lost 5 bases, with 11 bases between them. CDR1 is DFQATT and CDR2 is SNEGSKA in the germline V gene (reference sequence).

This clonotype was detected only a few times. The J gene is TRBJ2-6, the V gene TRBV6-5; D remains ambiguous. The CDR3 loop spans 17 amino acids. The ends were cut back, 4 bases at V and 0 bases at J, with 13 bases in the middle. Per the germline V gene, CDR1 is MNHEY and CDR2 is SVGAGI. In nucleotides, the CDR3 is TGTGCCAGCAGTTTAAATTGGAACCCCTCTGGGGCCAACGTCCTGACTTTC. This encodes CASSLNWNPSGANVLTF.

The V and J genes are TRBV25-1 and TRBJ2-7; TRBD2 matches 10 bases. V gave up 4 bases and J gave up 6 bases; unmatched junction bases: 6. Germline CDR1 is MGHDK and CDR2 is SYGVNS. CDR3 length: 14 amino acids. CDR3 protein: CASSGLAGVGEQYF. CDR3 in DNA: TGTGCCAGCAGTGGTCTAGCGGGAGTTGGCGAGCAGTACTTC.

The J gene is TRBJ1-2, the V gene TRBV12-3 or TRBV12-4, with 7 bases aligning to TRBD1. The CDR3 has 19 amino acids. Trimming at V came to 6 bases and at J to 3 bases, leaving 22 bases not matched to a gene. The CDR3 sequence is CASSPPLVGTASMDYGYTF. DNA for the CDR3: TGTGCCAGCAGCCCCCCTCTGGTCGGGACAGCTTCTATGGACTATGGCTACACCTTC.

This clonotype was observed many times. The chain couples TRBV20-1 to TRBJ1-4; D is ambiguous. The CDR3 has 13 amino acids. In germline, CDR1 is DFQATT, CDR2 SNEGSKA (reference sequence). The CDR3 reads CRPWGGTNEKLFF. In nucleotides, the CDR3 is TGCAGGCCCTGGGGAGGTACTAATGAAAAACTGTTTTTT.